Described below is a single T cell receptor (beta chain) sequence and its context. Its antigen is undetermined. This entry is derived from a study of cytomegalovirus exposure and HLA in healthy donors. Turning to the study itself: The platform used for the approximately 130 validation repertoires matched that of the 666 first-cohort repertoires, a later analysis reported. General study points: Rarity held for most TCR sequences, but there were some public TCRs that occurred in many donors. Published work reported that the classifier diagnosed cytomegalovirus status with high specificity and sensitivity.

Measured with immunoSEQ multiplex PCR; TCRdb has only the in-frame clones, and not every one. The sample contains roughly 350,000 clones, just over 85% of which appear only once. Trimming stripped 0 bases from V and 2 bases from J, with 10 bases between. Germline V CDR1 and CDR2: MNHEY, SMNVEV (reference sequence). CDR3 length: 15 residues. From the approximately 120-subject validation cohort, which was separate from the roughly 690-subject first cohort, the donors were drawn. Sequencing was performed on PBMCs. The sequence was obtained from a woman in her late teens or twenties in good health and CMV-seronegative. The chain carries TRBV27 and TRBJ1-1; D possibly corresponds to TRBD1 (5 bases). In nucleotides, the CDR3 is TGTGCCAGCAGTTTATCCCCAGACAGTAACACTGAAGCTTTCTTT. Its translation is CASSLSPDSNTEAFF.